Presented here are 3 T cell receptor beta chains from one specimen sequenced in a study of cytomegalovirus exposure and HLA in healthy donors. Sequencing was performed with immunoSEQ multiplex PCR; in TCRdb, only in-frame clones are kept and a portion is missing. This table holds 200,000 to 300,000 clones, about 90% found once. The specimen was PBMCs. The receptors originated from a woman in her 30s in good health and CMV-seropositive.

The gene calls are TRBV19 and TRBJ2-7, with TRBD1 matching 8 bases. V trimming: 7 bases; J trimming: 5 bases; junction bases outside the gene matches: 4. The germline CDR1 and CDR2 sequences are LNHDA and SQIVND (reference sequence). CDR3 length equals 12 residues. The CDR3 region has the DNA TGTGCCAGTAAGGCAGGGGGCGACGAGCAGTACTTC. Protein product: CASKAGGDEQYF.

This chain connects TRBV9 to TRBJ2-7, with 14 bases fitting TRBD2. With V trimmed by 3 bases and J by 6 bases, 8 bases remained unmatched. This CDR3 is 16 amino acids long. Germline-derived CDR1 and CDR2 are SGDLS and YYNGEE. CDR3 region: CASSGGGLAGVTEQYF. The CDR3 bases are TGTGCCAGCAGCGGGGGGGGACTAGCGGGAGTTACCGAGCAGTACTTC.

The rearrangement uses TRBV5-1 and TRBJ2-2, with D unresolved. The V gene lost 1 base and the J gene lost 2 bases, with 6 bases spanning the gap. The germline gives CDR1 SGHRS, CDR2 YFSETQ. CDR3 length: 14 amino acids. CDR3 sequence: CASSLLANTGELFF. In DNA, the CDR3 is TGCGCCAGCAGCTTGTTGGCAAACACCGGGGAGCTGTTTTTT.